This TCR beta chain originates from a study of OX40 agonist ivuxolimab in advanced cancers. Trimming took 2 bases from V and 5 from J; bases not matched to a gene: 4. The CDR3 covers 15 residues. CDR1 is SGHTA and CDR2 is FQGNSA in the germline V gene. Profiled with immunoSEQ multiplex PCR; TCRdb holds only in-frame clones, not every one. Here the sample spans more than 40,000 clones, 88% being singletons. The TCR originated in an adult with an advanced solid tumor such as melanoma, head and neck, liver or kidney cancer. Sequenced material: CD4+ or CD8+ T cells sorted from blood, taken in a trial of the OX40 agonist ivuxolimab. The chain carries TRBV7-2 and TRBJ2-1; 9 nucleotides align to TRBD2. The DNA for the CDR3 is TGTGCCAGCAGCTTAAGCGCTAGCGGGAACAATGAGCAGTTCTTC. Its translation is CASSLSASGNNEQFF.